The 16 T cell receptor beta chains in this list originate from one sample, sequenced in a study of CD8+ T cells in alopecia areata. Described treatment: oral pan-JAK inhibitor, 5-10 mg twice daily. Sequencing relied on a cDNA template that was reverse transcribed from extracted RNA. Here immunoSEQ multiplex PCR was the method, and the copy in TCRdb shows in-frame clones only, minus some. Of 130,000 or so clones in the sample, about 85% were seen once. The starting material was CD8+ T cells sorted from blood, obtained at week 4, from a patient treated with tofacitinib. The receptors here all came from a human donor with alopecia areata.

This clone was found a few times. This sample also contains other DNA sequences that code for the same CDR3. The genes are TRBV6-1 and TRBJ2-3, with 8 bases matching TRBD2. Germline trimming cut 6 bases from V and 1 base from J; bases unmatched to any gene: 6. There are 15 residues in the CDR3. CDR1 is MNHNS, CDR2 SASEGT, per germline. CDR3 sequence reads: CASRSGLAGTDTQYF. The CDR3 region has the DNA TGTGCCAGCAGATCCGGACTAGCTGGCACAGATACGCAGTATTTT.

The J gene is TRBJ2-1, the V gene TRBV5-4, with TRBD2 identical over 10 bases. J was trimmed by 7 bases and V by 4 bases; bases with no gene match: 8. This CDR3 has 15 amino acids. Germline V CDR1 and CDR2: SGHNT, YYREEE (reference sequence). In DNA, the CDR3 is TGTGCCAGCAGCCCCGGCGCTAGCGGGAGTAATGAGCAGTTCTTC. This sequence encodes CASSPGASGSNEQFF.

This clone occurred once. CDR3 protein: CASSVSSTATDTQYF. In DNA, the CDR3 is TGTGCCAGCAGCGTCTCGTCTACGGCGACAGATACGCAGTATTTT. The J gene is TRBJ2-3, the V gene TRBV9, with unresolved D. Per the germline V gene, CDR1 is SGDLS and CDR2 is YYNGEE. The V end was cut by 2 bases, the J end by 3 bases, with 13 bases between. This CDR3 has 15 residues.

This clone came up once. The chain employs TRBV4-1 and TRBJ1-1; D is ambiguous. Germline V gives CDR1 MGHRA, CDR2 YSYEKL. V was shortened by 4 bases and J by 0 bases, with 15 bases between the two germline ends. The CDR3 has 16 amino acids. CDR3 in DNA: TGCGCCAGCAGCCCAGTTGGACGAAGCATGAACACTGAAGCTTTCTTT. Protein product: CASSPVGRSMNTEAFF.

The chain recombines TRBV19 with TRBJ2-1, with 8 positions matching TRBD2. The V segment lost 3 bases and the J segment 4 bases; nucleotides outside the gene matches: 5. The CDR3 contains 15 residues. Per the germline V gene, CDR1 is LNHDA and CDR2 is SQIVND (reference sequence). CDR3 nucleotide sequence: TGTGCCAGTAGTATTTCAGCGGGAGAGTACAATGAGCAGTTCTTC. Translated, it gives CASSISAGEYNEQFF.

The rearrangement joins TRBV2 to TRBJ2-1, with 11 bases identical to TRBD1. The CDR3 length is 13 residues. V trimming: 6 bases; J trimming: 7 bases; junction bases outside the gene matches: 2. Germline lookup yields CDR1 SNHLY and CDR2 FYNNEI. The CDR3 DNA reads as TGTGCCAGCAGGGACAGGGGGCTTAATGAGCAGTTCTTC. It is translated as CASRDRGLNEQFF.

This chain connects TRBV27 to TRBJ2-5; 12 nucleotides line up with TRBD2. The V and J ends lost 5 bases and 2 bases, in that order; junction bases with no gene match: 6. Germline loops: CDR1 MNHEY, CDR2 SMNVEV (reference sequence). The CDR3 totals 16 residues. This chain's CDR3 is CASSAPGLAGQETQYF. Written as DNA, the CDR3 is TGTGCCAGCAGTGCACCTGGACTAGCGGGACAAGAGACCCAGTACTTC.

This clone was detected a few times. The chain employs TRBV18 and TRBJ1-2; unclear D gene. V was trimmed by 3 bases and J by 0 bases, leaving 17 bases between them. The CDR3 sequence is 17 residues long. Germline V gene lookup returns CDR1 KGHSH and CDR2 LQKENI. The CDR3 DNA is TGTGCCAGCTCACCCGATGGTGGGTTCTCCGCTAACTATGGCTACACCTTC. The encoded protein is CASSPDGGFSANYGYTF.

This chain uses TRBV5-6 with TRBJ2-1; unclear D gene. Germline V gives CDR1 SGHDT, CDR2 YYEEEE. Between the trimmed V and J ends, which lost 0 bases and 1 base, there was a span of 8 bases. The CDR3 length is 15 residues. The CDR3 sequence is CASSLGGLSYNEQFF. CDR3 bases: TGTGCCAGCAGCTTGGGTGGGTTGTCCTACAATGAGCAGTTCTTC.

This chain links TRBV27 with TRBJ2-2, with D perhaps TRBD1 (6 bases). V lost 2 bases and J lost 3, with 10 bases in between. Germline V gene lookup returns CDR1 MNHEY and CDR2 SMNVEV (reference sequence). The CDR3 has 15 residues. The CDR3 spells CASSLRQDYTGELFF. CDR3 nucleotide sequence: TGTGCCAGCAGTTTAAGACAGGATTACACCGGGGAGCTGTTTTTT.

V gene TRBV19 combines with J gene TRBJ2-5, with TRBD2 as a possible D gene (6 bases). With 5 bases removed from V and 0 bases from J, the gap between germline ends came to 13 bases. The CDR3 runs 15 residues. Per germline, CDR1 LNHDA and CDR2 SQIVND (reference sequence). CDR3 DNA sequence: TGTGCCAGTAGTTCCTACGTAGCGGACCAAGAGACCCAGTACTTC. As protein: CASSSYVADQETQYF.

V gene TRBV4-2 combines with J gene TRBJ2-3; TRBD1 or TRBD2 may be the D gene (6 bases each). The germline V gene has CDR1 LGHNA and CDR2 YNFKEQ. The CDR3 runs 15 residues. Trimming left V 4 bases short and J 1 base short, with 12 bases between. The CDR3 loop reads CASSRMGGRTDTQYF. The CDR3 nucleotides are TGTGCCAGCAGCCGGATGGGGGGCCGCACAGATACGCAGTATTTT.

The chain combines TRBV7-9 with TRBJ2-1; 9 nucleotides line up with TRBD1. V lost 6 bases, J lost 5 bases, and 8 bases stayed unmatched. CDR1 is SEHNR, CDR2 FQNEAQ, per germline (reference sequence). This CDR3 is 15 amino acids long. Written as DNA, the CDR3 is TGTGCCAGCAGACAGACAGGGGGTACGGACAATGAGCAGTTCTTC. It is translated as CASRQTGGTDNEQFF. Full variable domain (remainder filled in from reference TRBV7-9 and TRBJ2-1): DTGVSQNPRHKITKRGQNVTFRCDPISEHNRLYWYRQTLGQGPEFLTYFQNEAQLEKSRLLSDRFSAERPKGSFSTLEIQRTEQGDSAMYLCASRQTGGTDNEQFFGPGTRLTVL.

For the CDR3, the DNA is TGTGCCAGCAGCTGGGGACTAGCGGGGACCACAGATACGCAGTATTTT. This translates into CASSWGLAGTTDTQYF. This rearrangement joins TRBV5-6 to TRBJ2-3, with 13 bases that match TRBD2. Germline V gene sequence: CDR1 SGHDT, CDR2 YYEEEE. This CDR3 spans 16 amino acids. V shed 3 bases and J 2 bases; nucleotides not matched to a gene: 3.

This rearrangement joins TRBV27 to TRBJ1-2; D unclear. Germline-derived CDR1 and CDR2 are MNHEY and SMNVEV (reference sequence). CDR3 size: 13 residues. Deletions cut 6 bases from V and 0 bases from J, with 8 bases between. The CDR3 region has the DNA TGTGCCAGCAGCCCCACGGCTAACTATGGCTACACCTTC. Translating it yields CASSPTANYGYTF.

A remark on this clone: Other DNA sequences in the sample encode the same CDR3. This chain joins TRBV4-1 and TRBJ2-5, with TRBD2 as a possible D gene (6 bases). CDR1 is MGHRA and CDR2 is YSYEKL in the germline V gene. Trimming took off 0 bases at V and 2 bases at J, with 7 bases between the two ends. The CDR3 extends over 14 amino acids. In DNA, the CDR3 is TGCGCCAGCAGCCAAGAGGGACTTCAAGAGACCCAGTACTTC. Translation: CASSQEGLQETQYF.